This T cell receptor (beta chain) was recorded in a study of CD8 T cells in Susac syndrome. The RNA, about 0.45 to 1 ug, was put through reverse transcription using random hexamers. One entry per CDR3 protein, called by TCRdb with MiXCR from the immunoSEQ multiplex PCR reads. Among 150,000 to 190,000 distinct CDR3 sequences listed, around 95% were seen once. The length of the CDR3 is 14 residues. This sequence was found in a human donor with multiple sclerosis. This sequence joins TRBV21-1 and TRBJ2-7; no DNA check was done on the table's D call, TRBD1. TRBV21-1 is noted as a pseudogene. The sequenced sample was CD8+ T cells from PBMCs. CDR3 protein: CASSKGQGAYEQYV. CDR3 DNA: TGTGCCAGCAGCAAAGGGCAGGGGGCCTACGAGCAGTACGTC.